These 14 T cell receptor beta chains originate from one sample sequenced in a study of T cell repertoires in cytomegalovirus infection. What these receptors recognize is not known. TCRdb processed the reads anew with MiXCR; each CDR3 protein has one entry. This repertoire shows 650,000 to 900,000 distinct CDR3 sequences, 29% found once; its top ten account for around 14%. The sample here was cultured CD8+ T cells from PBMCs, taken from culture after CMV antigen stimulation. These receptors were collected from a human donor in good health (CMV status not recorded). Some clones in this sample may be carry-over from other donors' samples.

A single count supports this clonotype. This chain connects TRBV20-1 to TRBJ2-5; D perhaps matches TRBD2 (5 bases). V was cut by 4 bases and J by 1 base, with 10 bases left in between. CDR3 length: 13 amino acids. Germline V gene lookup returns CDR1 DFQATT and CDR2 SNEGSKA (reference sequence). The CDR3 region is CSATRVIQETQYF. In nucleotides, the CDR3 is TGCAGTGCTACGAGGGTAATCCAAGAGACCCAGTACTTC.

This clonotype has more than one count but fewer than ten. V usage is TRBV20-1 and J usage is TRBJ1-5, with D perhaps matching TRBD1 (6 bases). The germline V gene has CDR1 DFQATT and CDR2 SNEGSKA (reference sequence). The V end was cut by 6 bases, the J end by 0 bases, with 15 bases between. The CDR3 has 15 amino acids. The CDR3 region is CSATTTGFSNQPQHF. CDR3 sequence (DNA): TGCAGTGCCACAACCACAGGGTTTAGCAATCAGCCCCAGCATTTT.

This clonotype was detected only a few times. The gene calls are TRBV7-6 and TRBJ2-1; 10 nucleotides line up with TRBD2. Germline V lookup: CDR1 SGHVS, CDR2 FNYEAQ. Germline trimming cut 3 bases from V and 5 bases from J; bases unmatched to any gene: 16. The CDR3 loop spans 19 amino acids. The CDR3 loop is CASSLTSGNGLAVNNEQFF. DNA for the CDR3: TGTGCCAGCAGCTTGACATCTGGAAATGGACTAGCGGTCAACAATGAGCAGTTCTTC.

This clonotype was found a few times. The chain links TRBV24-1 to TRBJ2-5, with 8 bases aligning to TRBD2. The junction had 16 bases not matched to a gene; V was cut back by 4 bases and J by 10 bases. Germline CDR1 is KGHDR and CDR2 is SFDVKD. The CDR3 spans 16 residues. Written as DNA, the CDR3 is TGTGCCACCAGTGACTCCCGAGGGGCCCGGGAGGGGTGCCAGTACTTC. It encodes CATSDSRGAREGCQYF.

CDR3 sequence: CASSFPGTSGENGANVLTF. For the CDR3, the DNA is TGTGCCAGCAGCTTCCCCGGGACTAGCGGGGAAAATGGGGCCAACGTCCTGACTTTC. The chain has TRBV9 and TRBJ2-6, with 13 nucleotides matching TRBD2. Germline V lookup: CDR1 SGDLS, CDR2 YYNGEE. The CDR3 totals 19 residues. With V trimmed by 4 bases and J by 3 bases, 10 bases remained unmatched.

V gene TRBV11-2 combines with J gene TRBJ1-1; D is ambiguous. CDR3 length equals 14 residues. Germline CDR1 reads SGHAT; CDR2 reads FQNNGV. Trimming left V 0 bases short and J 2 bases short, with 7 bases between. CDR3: CASSLDLVNTEAFF. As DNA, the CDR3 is TGTGCCAGCAGCTTAGATTTGGTAAACACTGAAGCTTTCTTT.

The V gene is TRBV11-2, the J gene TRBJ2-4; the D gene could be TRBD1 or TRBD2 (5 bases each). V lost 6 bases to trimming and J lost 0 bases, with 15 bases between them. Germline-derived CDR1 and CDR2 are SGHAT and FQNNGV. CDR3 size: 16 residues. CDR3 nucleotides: TGTGCCAGCAGAGATGGGGGAGTCCTAGCCAAAAACATTCAGTACTTC. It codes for CASRDGGVLAKNIQYF.

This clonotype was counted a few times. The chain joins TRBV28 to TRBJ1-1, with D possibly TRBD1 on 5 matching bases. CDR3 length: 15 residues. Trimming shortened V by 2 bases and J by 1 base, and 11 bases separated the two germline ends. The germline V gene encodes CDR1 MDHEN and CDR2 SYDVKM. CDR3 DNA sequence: TGTGCCAGCAGTTTACCAGGGACCGAGAACACTGAAGCTTTCTTT. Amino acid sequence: CASSLPGTENTEAFF.

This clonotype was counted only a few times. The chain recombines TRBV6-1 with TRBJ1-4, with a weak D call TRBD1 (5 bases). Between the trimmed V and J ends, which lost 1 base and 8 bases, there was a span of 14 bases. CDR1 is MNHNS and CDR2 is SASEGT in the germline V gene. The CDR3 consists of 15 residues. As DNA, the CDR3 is TGTGCCAGCAGTGAAGTATGGGGACTTGAAGAAAAACTGTTTTTT. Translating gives CASSEVWGLEEKLFF.

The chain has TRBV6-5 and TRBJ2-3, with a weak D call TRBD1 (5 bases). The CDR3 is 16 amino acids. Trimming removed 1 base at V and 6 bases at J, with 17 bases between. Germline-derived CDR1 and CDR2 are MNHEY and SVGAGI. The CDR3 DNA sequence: TGTGCCAGCAGTTACTACCCCACAGGCACTGCCGATACGCAGTATTTT. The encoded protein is CASSYYPTGTADTQYF.

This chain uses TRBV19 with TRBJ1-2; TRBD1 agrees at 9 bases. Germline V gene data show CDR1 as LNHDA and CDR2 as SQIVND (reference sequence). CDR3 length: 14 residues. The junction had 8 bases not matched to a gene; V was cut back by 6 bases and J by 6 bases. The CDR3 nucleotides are TGTGCCAGTAGGGGGGACAGGGCCCTCAATGGCTACACCTTC. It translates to CASRGDRALNGYTF.

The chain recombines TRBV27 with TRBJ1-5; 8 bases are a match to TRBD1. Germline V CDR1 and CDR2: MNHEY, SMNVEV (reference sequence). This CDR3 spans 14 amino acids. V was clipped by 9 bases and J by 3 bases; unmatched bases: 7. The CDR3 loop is CASQGAGPNQPQHF. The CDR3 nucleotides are TGTGCCAGTCAGGGGGCGGGCCCCAATCAGCCCCAGCATTTT.

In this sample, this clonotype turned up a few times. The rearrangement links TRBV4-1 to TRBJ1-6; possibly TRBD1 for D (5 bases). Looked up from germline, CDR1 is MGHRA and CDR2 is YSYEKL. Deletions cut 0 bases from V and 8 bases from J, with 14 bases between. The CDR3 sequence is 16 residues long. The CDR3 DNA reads TGCGCCAGCAGCCAAGAACACCTACGGGGGGATTCACCCCTCCACTTT. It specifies CASSQEHLRGDSPLHF.

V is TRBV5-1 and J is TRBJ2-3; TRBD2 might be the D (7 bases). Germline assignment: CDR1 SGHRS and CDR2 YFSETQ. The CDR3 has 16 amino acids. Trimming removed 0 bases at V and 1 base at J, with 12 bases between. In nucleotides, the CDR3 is TGCGCCAGCAGCTTGGTCTGGGGGGGCCGCACAGATACGCAGTATTTT. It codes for CASSLVWGGRTDTQYF.